These 19 T cell receptor beta chains were sequenced from one sample in a study of T cell changes during pregnancy in multiple sclerosis. The repertoire was sequenced with immunoSEQ multiplex PCR; TCRdb's copy has only in-frame clones and lacks some. Of about 73,000 clones in the sample, approximately 92% were seen once. The specimen comprised peripheral blood, sampled in the third trimester of pregnancy. The receptor set was obtained from a female donor in good health, enrolled as a control in a pregnancy study.

This chain connects TRBV5-1 to TRBJ1-1, with 7 bases that match TRBD1. The CDR3 is 13 residues long. CDR1 and CDR2 from the germline V gene are SGHRS and YFSETQ. J lost 4 bases, V lost 6 bases, and 6 bases had no gene match. CDR3 bases: TGCGCCAGCAACCTAGACAGGGCCACTGAAGCTTTCTTT. Its protein product is CASNLDRATEAFF.

This clone occurred once. This chain connects TRBV19 to TRBJ1-3; 7 bases align to TRBD1. V shed 3 bases and J 1 base; nucleotides not matched to a gene: 18. The germline CDR1 and CDR2 sequences are LNHDA and SQIVND (reference sequence). The CDR3 contains 20 residues. CDR3 sequence: CASSIALPGQPRGSGNTIYF. CDR3 DNA: TGTGCCAGTAGTATCGCATTACCGGGACAGCCAAGAGGGTCTGGAAACACCATATATTTT.

The chain joins TRBV18 to TRBJ1-5; 11 nucleotides line up with TRBD1. The CDR3 length is 14 residues. J lost 6 bases, V lost 2 bases, and 0 bases had no gene match. CDR1 is KGHSH, CDR2 LQKENI, per germline. The CDR3 sequence: CASSPGTGGQPQHF. CDR3 DNA: TGTGCCAGCTCACCAGGGACAGGGGGTCAGCCCCAGCATTTT.

In DNA, the CDR3 is TGTGCCACCAGCAGAGAGGGGCAGGGCCTCAACTATGGCTACACCTTC. Translation gives CATSREGQGLNYGYTF. This rearrangement joins TRBV15 to TRBJ1-2; TRBD1 is a possible D gene (5 bases). The CDR3 has 16 amino acids. The V and J ends lost 0 bases and 2 bases respectively, with 13 bases between them. Germline CDR1 reads LNHNV; CDR2 reads YYDKDF (reference sequence). Using reference TRBV15 and TRBJ1-2 for the parts outside the CDR3, the full variable domain is DAMVIQNPRYQVTQFGKPVTLSCSQTLNHNVMYWYQQKSSQAPKLLFHYYDKDFNNEADTPDNFQSRRPNTSFCFLDIRSPGLGDTAMYLCATSREGQGLNYGYTFGSGTRLTVV.

The chain uses TRBV5-4 and TRBJ2-7; the match to TRBD2 covers 10 bases. The V gene end was trimmed by 3 bases and the J gene end by 11 bases; junction bases not matched to a gene: 11. The CDR3 covers 14 residues. Per the germline V gene, CDR1 is SGHNT and CDR2 is YYREEE (reference sequence). The CDR3 bases are TGTGCCAGCAGCTCCGAGGGTAGCGGGGGGTGGGAGTACTTC. It translates to CASSSEGSGGWEYF.

The chain employs TRBV28 and TRBJ1-4; D is uncertain. The CDR3 length is 14 residues. Germline V gives CDR1 MDHEN, CDR2 SYDVKM. Trimming cost V 2 bases and J 8 bases, with 12 bases left between them. The CDR3 DNA reads TGTGCCAGCAGTTTAAGGAGGGCGCGCGAAAAACTGTTTTTT. Translated, it gives CASSLRRAREKLFF. The full variable domain, with the rest looked up from reference TRBV28 and TRBJ1-4, is DVKVTQSSRYLVKRTGEKVFLECVQDMDHENMFWYRQDPGLGLRLIYFSYDVKMKEKGDIPEGYSVSREKKERFSLILESASTNQTSMYLCASSLRRAREKLFFGSGTQLSVL.

CDR3 loop: CASSQDSPRDRAWGEQYF. The CDR3 bases are TGCGCCAGCAGCCAAGATTCACCCCGGGACAGGGCTTGGGGGGAGCAGTACTTC. The chain employs TRBV4-1 and TRBJ2-7; 9 nucleotides line up with TRBD1. The CDR3 runs 18 residues. Germline V gives CDR1 MGHRA, CDR2 YSYEKL. The ends lost 0 bases at V and 7 bases at J; junction bases unmatched: 16.

The V and J genes are TRBV5-4 and TRBJ1-3, with D unclear. The CDR3 runs 13 residues. Per the germline V gene, CDR1 is SGHNT and CDR2 is YYREEE (reference sequence). V was trimmed by 4 bases and J by 6 bases, leaving 11 bases between them. The CDR3 protein is CASSQERANTIYF. The CDR3 DNA follows: TGTGCCAGCAGCCAAGAAAGAGCAAACACCATATATTTT.

This chain connects TRBV2 to TRBJ1-5, with unresolved D. The germline gives CDR1 SNHLY, CDR2 FYNNEI. V was trimmed by 2 bases and J by 3 bases, leaving 17 bases between them. This CDR3 comprises 17 residues. CDR3 sequence reads: CASSEFPRRGSNQPQHF. The CDR3 DNA reads TGTGCCAGCAGTGAATTCCCCCGGAGAGGGTCCAATCAGCCCCAGCATTTT.

This rearrangement joins TRBV7-2 to TRBJ1-2; 7 bases fit TRBD1. V lost 5 bases, J lost 3 bases, and 9 bases stayed unmatched. Germline V CDR1 and CDR2: SGHTA, FQGNSA. The CDR3 totals 15 residues. The CDR3 DNA is TGTGCCAGCAGCCGATCGGACAGGTTTGACTATGGCTACACCTTC. As protein: CASSRSDRFDYGYTF.

The rearrangement links TRBV5-1 to TRBJ2-5; a weak D match, TRBD2 (5 bases). The length of the CDR3 is 14 residues. Germline CDR1 is SGHRS and CDR2 is YFSETQ. Trimming removed 7 bases at V and 5 bases at J, with 18 bases between. CDR3 nucleotides: TGCGCCAGCGGTGAAAGGCGGTCGGGGGAGACCCAGTACTTC. Protein: CASGERRSGETQYF.

Only one count was recorded for this clone. The CDR3 sequence: CASSLGAGLAVYEQYF. The CDR3 DNA follows: TGTGCCAGCAGCTTAGGGGCGGGACTAGCGGTCTACGAGCAGTACTTC. The chain recombines TRBV7-2 with TRBJ2-7, with TRBD2 matching over 11 bases. Trimming removed 1 base from V and 3 bases from J; junction bases left unmatched: 5. CDR1 SGHTA and CDR2 FQGNSA come from the germline V gene. The CDR3 length is 16 residues.

This chain joins TRBV4-1 and TRBJ2-3; D is perhaps TRBD2 (5 bases). With 4 bases removed from V and 6 bases from J, the gap between germline ends came to 11 bases. Germline V lookup: CDR1 MGHRA, CDR2 YSYEKL. This CDR3 is built from 13 residues. The CDR3 loop reads CASSRFSEDTQYF. CDR3 nucleotide sequence: TGCGCCAGCAGCCGGTTTAGCGAGGATACGCAGTATTTT.

The chain is built from TRBV5-8 and TRBJ2-7; 8 bases align to TRBD1. The CDR3 is 18 residues long. J lost 4 bases, V lost 1 base, and 16 bases had no gene match. Germline V gene data show CDR1 as SGHTS and CDR2 as YDEGEE. This CDR3 reads CASSLRGQDPWELYEQYF. CDR3 DNA sequence: TGTGCCAGCAGCTTGAGGGGACAGGACCCCTGGGAATTATACGAGCAGTACTTC. The full variable domain, in which reference TRBV5-8 and TRBJ2-7 provide the parts outside the CDR3, is EAGVTQSPTHLIKTRGQQATLRCSPISGHTSVYWYQQALGLGLQFLLWYDEGEERNRGNFPPRFSGRQFPNYSSELNVNALELEDSALYLCASSLRGQDPWELYEQYFGPGTRLTVT.

This rearrangement joins TRBV27 to TRBJ2-6; 7 nucleotides match TRBD2. Trimming cost V 3 bases and J 0 bases; bases outside gene matches: 2. The germline V gene encodes CDR1 MNHEY and CDR2 SMNVEV (reference sequence). The CDR3 totals 16 residues. CDR3 DNA: TGTGCCAGCAGTTTCTCGGGGGGCTCTGGGGCCAACGTCCTGACTTTC. It is translated as CASSFSGGSGANVLTF.

V is TRBV7-8 and J is TRBJ2-7, with D possibly matching TRBD1 (5 bases). The CDR3 length is 14 residues. Trimming took 4 bases from V and 2 from J, leaving 12 bases between them. Germline assignment: CDR1 SGHVS and CDR2 FQNEAQ. The CDR3 sequence is CASSSRTLTYEQYF. For the CDR3, the DNA is TGTGCCAGCAGCTCCAGGACACTTACCTACGAGCAGTACTTC.

The chain links TRBV5-1 to TRBJ2-1; TRBD1 agrees at 7 bases. Germline assignment: CDR1 SGHRS and CDR2 YFSETQ. CDR3 length equals 15 residues. J lost 4 bases, V lost 6 bases, and 10 bases had no gene match. Here the CDR3 DNA reads TGCGCCAGCAATGGTGGGACAGATTCATACAATGAGCAGTTCTTC. Translated, it gives CASNGGTDSYNEQFF. The full variable domain, its missing parts supplied by reference TRBV5-1 and TRBJ2-1, is KAGVTQTPRYLIKTRGQQVTLSCSPISGHRSVSWYQQTPGQGLQFLFEYFSETQRNKGNFPGRFSGRQFSNSRSEMNVSTLELGDSALYLCASNGGTDSYNEQFFGPGTRLTVL.

The genes are TRBV28 and TRBJ1-1; D is perhaps TRBD1 (6 bases). V lost 10 bases to trimming and J lost 4 bases, with 16 bases between them. Germline V gene data show CDR1 as MDHEN and CDR2 as SYDVKM. This CDR3 is 13 amino acids long. CDR3 region: CATATGLSTEAFF. CDR3 coding DNA: TGTGCCACCGCGACAGGACTCAGCACTGAAGCTTTCTTT. The full variable domain, completed using reference TRBV28 and TRBJ1-1, is DVKVTQSSRYLVKRTGEKVFLECVQDMDHENMFWYRQDPGLGLRLIYFSYDVKMKEKGDIPEGYSVSREKKERFSLILESASTNQTSMYLCATATGLSTEAFFGQGTRLTVV.

The chain joins TRBV27 to TRBJ2-7; D is perhaps TRBD2 (5 bases). V lost 3 bases, J lost 6 bases, and 9 bases lay in between. The CDR3 has 12 residues. Germline-derived CDR1 and CDR2 are MNHEY and SMNVEV (reference sequence). DNA for the CDR3: TGTGCCAGCAGTTTTTTAGGGAGCGAGCAGTACTTC. This sequence encodes CASSFLGSEQYF.